Presented here are 13 T cell receptor beta chains from one specimen sequenced in a study of blood T cell repertoires in COVID-19. TCRdb keeps only in-frame clones here, not all; method: immunoSEQ multiplex PCR. The profile covers about 120,000 clones, with roughly 82% appearing a single time and around 10% taken by the ten largest. Sequenced sample: peripheral blood. The receptors originated from a human donor in a cohort sampled during active COVID-19.

This clone was detected a few times. The chain couples TRBV24-1 to TRBJ2-3; possible D gene TRBD2, 5 bases. V was trimmed by 7 bases and J by 2 bases, leaving 9 bases between them. This CDR3 comprises 13 residues. CDR1 and CDR2 (germline): KGHDR, SFDVKD. Written as DNA, the CDR3 is TGTGCCACCAGGGGAGTCCTCACAGATACGCAGTATTTT. Amino acids: CATRGVLTDTQYF.

This chain's CDR3 is CASSPLDRFYGYTF. In DNA, the CDR3 is TGTGCCAGTAGTCCGCTCGACAGGTTCTATGGCTACACCTTC. The chain recombines TRBV19 with TRBJ1-2; D perhaps matches TRBD1 (6 bases). CDR1 is LNHDA, CDR2 SQIVND, per germline (reference sequence). This CDR3 region has 14 residues. V lost 5 bases to trimming and J lost 4 bases, with 14 bases between them.

The V call is TRBV6-5, the J call TRBJ2-1; 8 nucleotides agree with TRBD2. Trimming cost V 0 bases and J 2 bases; bases outside gene matches: 3. The CDR3 loop spans 16 amino acids. The V gene's germline CDR1 is MNHEY and CDR2 SVGAGI. The CDR3 here is CASSYSAGGTYNEQFF. DNA of the CDR3: TGTGCCAGCAGTTACTCGGCGGGGGGAACCTACAATGAGCAGTTCTTC.

This clone was recorded a few times. The CDR3 nucleotides are TGTGCCAGTAGTCACACACAGGGGGCAGGAAATCAGCCCCAGCATTTT. Amino acid sequence: CASSHTQGAGNQPQHF. The gene calls are TRBV19 and TRBJ1-5, with TRBD1 identical over 9 bases. This CDR3 region has 16 residues. Germline V lookup: CDR1 LNHDA, CDR2 SQIVND (reference sequence). V lost 5 bases to trimming and J lost 4 bases; unmatched junction nucleotides: 9.

About this clone itself: The same CDR3 arises from other DNA sequences in this sample as well. V is TRBV2 and J is TRBJ2-7, with D possibly being TRBD1 (6 bases). The germline V gene encodes CDR1 SNHLY and CDR2 FYNNEI. The V and J ends lost 2 bases and 1 base respectively, with 9 bases between them. The CDR3 has 14 amino acids. CDR3 loop: CASSEWGLSYEQYF. The CDR3 DNA is TGTGCCAGCAGTGAATGGGGGCTTTCCTACGAGCAGTACTTC.

This sequence joins TRBV4-1 and TRBJ2-3, with TRBD2 matching over 11 bases. The junction had 7 bases not matched to a gene; V was cut back by 0 bases and J by 2 bases. The CDR3 runs 18 residues. CDR1 MGHRA and CDR2 YSYEKL come from the germline V gene. The chain's CDR3 is CASSQEWASGGPTDTQYF. In nucleotides, the CDR3 is TGCGCCAGCAGCCAAGAATGGGCTAGCGGGGGGCCCACAGATACGCAGTATTTT.

This clone appeared a few times. The chain couples TRBV19 to TRBJ2-1; 8 bases agree with TRBD2. The V and J ends lost 5 bases and 5 bases, in that order; junction bases with no gene match: 8. The germline gives CDR1 LNHDA, CDR2 SQIVND (reference sequence). The length of the CDR3 is 15 residues. Here the CDR3 reads CASSPSGGGHNEQFF. As DNA, the CDR3 is TGTGCCAGTAGTCCATCGGGCGGGGGGCACAATGAGCAGTTCTTC. Full variable domain (missing parts from reference TRBV19 and TRBJ2-1): DGGITQSPKYLFRKEGQNVTLSCEQNLNHDAMYWYRQDPGQGLRLIYYSQIVNDFQKGDIAEGYSVSREKKESFPLTVTSAQKNPTAFYLCASSPSGGGHNEQFFGPGTRLTVL.

The chain carries TRBV3-1 (or the pseudogene TRBV3-2) and TRBJ2-5; maybe TRBD2 (7 bases). CDR3 length equals 15 residues. Germline V CDR1 and CDR2: LGHDT, YNNKEL (reference sequence). Trimming shortened V by 0 bases and J by 4 bases, and 12 bases separated the two germline ends. CDR3 DNA: TGTGCCAGCAGCCAAGACTTGAGGGGGGGAGAGACCCAGTACTTC. It yields the protein CASSQDLRGGETQYF.

The chain carries TRBV12-3 or TRBV12-4 and TRBJ2-7, with a weak D call TRBD1 (6 bases). This CDR3 comprises 12 residues. Trimming left V 4 bases short and J 6 bases short, with 10 bases between. CDR3 amino acids: CASSSGVAEQYF. CDR3 in DNA: TGTGCCAGCAGTTCAGGGGTCGCCGAGCAGTACTTC.

This clone was seen a few times. J is TRBJ1-1 and V is TRBV6-4; 7 nucleotides match TRBD1. The V gene's germline CDR1 is MRHNA and CDR2 SNTAGT. The CDR3 runs 13 residues. The J segment lost 0 bases and the V segment lost 11 bases, leaving 6 bases of the junction unmatched. CDR3 nucleotides: TGTGCCCTGGCAGGGGGGATGAACACTGAAGCTTTCTTT. Residues: CALAGGMNTEAFF.

This clone occurred a few times. The chain has TRBV5-4 and TRBJ1-2; 7 nucleotides align to TRBD1. Germline values: CDR1 SGHNT, CDR2 YYREEE (reference sequence). V was pared by 4 bases and J by 3 bases, with 3 bases of the junction left unmatched. The CDR3 is 13 amino acids. The CDR3 loop reads CASSEGTDYGYTF. CDR3 DNA sequence: TGTGCCAGCAGCGAAGGGACAGACTATGGCTACACCTTC.

This chain connects TRBV7-2 to TRBJ2-3; 12 bases are a match to TRBD2. Per the germline V gene, CDR1 is SGHTA and CDR2 is FQGNSA. J gave up 4 bases and V 4 bases, and 9 bases lay outside the gene matches. The CDR3 sequence is 17 residues long. Here the CDR3 reads CASSSRQLAGGSDTQYF. CDR3 in DNA: TGTGCCAGCAGCTCCCGTCAGCTAGCGGGGGGGTCAGATACGCAGTATTTT.

The chain has TRBV7-6 and TRBJ2-5; TRBD2 matches at 9 bases. The CDR3 is 16 amino acids. V dropped 2 bases and J dropped 1; count of bases not matched to a gene: 5. The V gene's germline CDR1 is SGHVS and CDR2 FNYEAQ. The DNA for the CDR3 is TGTGCCAGCAGCTTATTGGGCGGGGGGGCCCAAGAGACCCAGTACTTC. Residues: CASSLLGGGAQETQYF.